This T cell receptor (beta chain) was recorded in a study of cytomegalovirus exposure and HLA in healthy donors. General observations from the study: The authors judged a highly shared variant cluster likely a sequencing artifact. TRBV6-2, TRBV6-3 and some other V segments were unresolvable in 87-base-pair reads. Presence/absence analyses supposed approximately even sequencing depth among donors.

V shed 0 bases and J shed 5 bases, with 5 bases lying between them. The CDR3 extends over 13 amino acids. From germline, CDR1 is LNHDA and CDR2 SQIVND (reference sequence). Use of 60 Vbeta and 13 Jbeta primers characterized the PCR. Method: immunoSEQ multiplex PCR; TCRdb's copy keeps in-frame clones and lacks some. The profile shows about 190,000 clones, about four fifths of them singletons. In this sample, this clone turned up a few times. The antigen remains unidentified. This clonotype was obtained from a woman younger than 30 in good health and CMV-seronegative. The V and J genes are TRBV19 and TRBJ1-3; no reliable D call. Sample: PBMCs. The CDR3 sequence: CASSIEERNTIYF. CDR3 DNA: TGTGCCAGTAGTATAGAAGAGAGAAACACCATATATTTT.